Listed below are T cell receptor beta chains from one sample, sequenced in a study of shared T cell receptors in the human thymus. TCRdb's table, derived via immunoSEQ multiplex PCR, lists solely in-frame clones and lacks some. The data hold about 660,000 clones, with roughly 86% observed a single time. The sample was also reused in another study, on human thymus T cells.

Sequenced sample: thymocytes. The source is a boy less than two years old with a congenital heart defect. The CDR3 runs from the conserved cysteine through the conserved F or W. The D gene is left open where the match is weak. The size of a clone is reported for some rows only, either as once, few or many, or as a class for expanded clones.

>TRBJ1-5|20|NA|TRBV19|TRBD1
TGTGCCAGCAGACCATCAGGGGGCCCCGGGCCTCAAACGGCTTATCAGCCCCAGCATTTT
CASRPSGGPGPQTAYQPQHF
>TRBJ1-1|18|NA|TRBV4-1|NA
TGCGCCAGCAGCCAAGAGGGCAGGGTCGCCCCCATGAACACTGAAGCTTTCTTT
CASSQEGRVAPMNTEAFF
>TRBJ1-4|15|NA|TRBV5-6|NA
TGTGCCAGCAGCTTGGGGGGGCCGGCTAATGAAAAACTGTTTTTT
CASSLGGPANEKLFF
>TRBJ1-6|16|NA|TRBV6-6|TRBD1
TGTGCCAGCAGCGGACAGGATAACTCCTATAATTCACCCCTCCACTTT
CASSGQDNSYNSPLHF
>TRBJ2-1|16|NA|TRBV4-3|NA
TGCGCCAGCAGCCAAGATTGGGACAAATACTACAATGAGCAGTTCTTC
CASSQDWDKYYNEQFF
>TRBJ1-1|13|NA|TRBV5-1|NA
TGCGCCAGCTCGACGGCGGCGAACACTGAAGCTTTCTTT
CASSTAANTEAFF
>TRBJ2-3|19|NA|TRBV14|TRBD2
TGTGCCAGCAGCCATCCCTCCTCACTAGCGGGGGGCGGCACAGATACGCAGTATTTT
CASSHPSSLAGGGTDTQYF
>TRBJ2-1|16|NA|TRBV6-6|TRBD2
TGTGCCAGCAGTTACTCTCCCAGCGGGGATTACAATGAGCAGTTCTTC
CASSYSPSGDYNEQFF
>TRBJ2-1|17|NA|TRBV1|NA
TGCACCAGCAGCCAAGATCGTTCCCGGAGAACCTACAATGAGCAGTTCTTC
CTSSQDRSRRTYNEQFF
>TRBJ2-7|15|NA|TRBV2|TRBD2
TGTGCCAGAAATGGCATAGCGGGGTCGTTATACGAGCAGTACTTC
CARNGIAGSLYEQYF
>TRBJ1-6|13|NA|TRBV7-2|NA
TGTGCCAGCAGCTTAGAGGGGCGGTCACCCCTCCACTTT
CASSLEGRSPLHF
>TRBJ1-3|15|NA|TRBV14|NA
TGTGCCAGCAGCCCCCAACGGGGCTCTGGAAACACCATATATTTT
CASSPQRGSGNTIYF
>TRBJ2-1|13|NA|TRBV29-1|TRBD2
TGCAGCGTTTTGCGGGGGGGCCGCGGTGAGCAGTTCTTC
CSVLRGGRGEQFF
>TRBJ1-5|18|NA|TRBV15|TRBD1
TGTGCCACCAGCCAATCCGTCGCCGGGACAGGGGGTTTTCAGCCCCAGCATTTT
CATSQSVAGTGGFQPQHF
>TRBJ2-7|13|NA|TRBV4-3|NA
TGCGCCAGCAGCCAAGTAGCTTTCTACGAGCAGTACTTC
CASSQVAFYEQYF
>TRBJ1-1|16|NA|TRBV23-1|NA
TGCGCCAGCAGTCAGGGAGGGGCAGGATCGAGCACTGAAGCTTTCTTT
CASSQGGAGSSTEAFF
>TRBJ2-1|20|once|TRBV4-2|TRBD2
TGTGCCAGCAGCCAGAAGGTTGGTGTTAGGTCTAGCGGGGGCCCCAATGAGCAGTTCTTC
CASSQKVGVRSSGGPNEQFF
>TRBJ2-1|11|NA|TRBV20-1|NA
TGCAGTGCTAGCAGCCAGCGGGAGCAGTTCTTC
CSASSQREQFF
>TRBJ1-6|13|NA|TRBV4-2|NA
TGTGCCAGCAGCCAAGGGGCGATTTCACCCCTCCACTTT
CASSQGAISPLHF
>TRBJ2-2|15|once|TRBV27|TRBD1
TGTGCCAGCAGCGCGGACAGGGGTGGCACCGGGGAGCTGTTTTTT
CASSADRGGTGELFF
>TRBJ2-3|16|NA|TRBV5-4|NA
TGTGCCAGCAGCTTGGGGGGCAGTTGTGCGACAGATACGCAGTATTTT
CASSLGGSCATDTQYF
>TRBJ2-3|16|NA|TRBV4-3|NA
TGCGCCAGCAGCCAAGATTTGTCCCCGGAGGTCTATACGCAGTATTTT
CASSQDLSPEVYTQYF
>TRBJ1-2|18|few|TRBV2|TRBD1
TGTGCCAGCAGTGAACCAGGGACAGGGGGCAACCCCGTCTATGGCTACACCTTC
CASSEPGTGGNPVYGYTF
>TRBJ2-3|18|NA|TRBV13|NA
TGTGCCAGCAGCTTTGGGTCGGGTTCGGGTGCTGGCACAGATACGCAGTATTTT
CASSFGSGSGAGTDTQYF
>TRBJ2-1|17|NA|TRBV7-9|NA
TGTGCCAGCAGCTTAGGATTGGGGGACTCTAGTCTCCATGAGCAGTTCTTC
CASSLGLGDSSLHEQFF
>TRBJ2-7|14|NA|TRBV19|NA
TGTGCCAGTAGGCCTAGACCCGCATCCTACGAGCAGTACTTC
CASRPRPASYEQYF
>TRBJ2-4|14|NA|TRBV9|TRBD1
TGTGCCAGCAGCGCGACAGGGACCAAAAACATTCAGTACTTC
CASSATGTKNIQYF
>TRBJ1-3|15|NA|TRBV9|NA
TGTGCCAGCAGCGTAGTCCCGGGTGCTGGAAACACCATATATTTT
CASSVVPGAGNTIYF
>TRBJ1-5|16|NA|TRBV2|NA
TGTGCCAGCAGCCCCTCGGGAGGAAATAGCAATCAGCCCCAGCATTTT
CASSPSGGNSNQPQHF
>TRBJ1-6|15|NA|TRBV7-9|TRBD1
TGTGCCAGCAGCTTATGGACAGGGCTTAATTCACCCCTCCACTTT
CASSLWTGLNSPLHF
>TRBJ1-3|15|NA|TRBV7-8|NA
TGTGCCAGCAGCTCTCCCCGGACACCTAGAAACACCATATATTTT
CASSSPRTPRNTIYF
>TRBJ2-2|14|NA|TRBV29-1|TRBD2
TGCAGCGCCGCAGCGGGGGGGTACACCGGGGAGCTGTTTTTT
CSAAAGGYTGELFF
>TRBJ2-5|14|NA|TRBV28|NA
TGTGCCAGCAGGCAAACAGAATCTCAAGAGACCCAGTACTTC
CASRQTESQETQYF
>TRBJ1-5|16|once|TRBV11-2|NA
TGTGCCAGCAGCTTATTGGAGGGCAGATATTATCAGCCCCAGCATTTT
CASSLLEGRYYQPQHF
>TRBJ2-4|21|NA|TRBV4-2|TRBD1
TGTGCCAGCAGCCCTCCCATTGGGACAGGGGAGCGGGGGCTAGCCAAAAACATTCAGTACTTC
CASSPPIGTGERGLAKNIQYF
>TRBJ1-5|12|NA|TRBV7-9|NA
TGTGCCAGCAGCGAACAGGGCCAGCCCCAGCATTTT
CASSEQGQPQHF
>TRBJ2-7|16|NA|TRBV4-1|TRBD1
TGCGCCAGCAGCCCCCGGGGGGGACAGGGGTCCTACGAGCAGTACTTC
CASSPRGGQGSYEQYF
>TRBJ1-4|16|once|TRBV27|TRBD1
TGTGCCAGCAGTCCCACCTCCGGGACAGGGGGTGAAAAACTGTTTTTT
CASSPTSGTGGEKLFF
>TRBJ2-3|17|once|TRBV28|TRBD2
TGTGCCAGCAGTTTTACCTTGCGGGGGGACAGCACAGATACGCAGTATTTT
CASSFTLRGDSTDTQYF
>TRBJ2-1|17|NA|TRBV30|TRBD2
TGTGCCTGGAGTGGGGAAGGCGGGAGGGTAACCTACAATGAGCAGTTCTTC
CAWSGEGGRVTYNEQFF
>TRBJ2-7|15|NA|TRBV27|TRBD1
TGTGCCAGCAGTTACTACGGACAGGGAGACTACGAGCAGTACTTC
CASSYYGQGDYEQYF
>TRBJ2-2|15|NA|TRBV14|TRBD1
TGTGCCAGCAGAGCGCAGGGGGCGACCACCGGGGAGCTGTTTTTT
CASRAQGATTGELFF
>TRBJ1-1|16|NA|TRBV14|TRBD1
TGTGCCAGCAGCCAAGTTCGGGGCGGGACAGGGGGTGAAGCTTTCTTT
CASSQVRGGTGGEAFF
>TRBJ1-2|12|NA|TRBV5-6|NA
TGTGCCAGCAGCGAAAAAGGGGATGGCTACACCTTC
CASSEKGDGYTF
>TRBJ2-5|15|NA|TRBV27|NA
TGTGCCAGCAGTTCCCCCCCAGGGCGTGTAGAGACCCAGTACTTC
CASSSPPGRVETQYF